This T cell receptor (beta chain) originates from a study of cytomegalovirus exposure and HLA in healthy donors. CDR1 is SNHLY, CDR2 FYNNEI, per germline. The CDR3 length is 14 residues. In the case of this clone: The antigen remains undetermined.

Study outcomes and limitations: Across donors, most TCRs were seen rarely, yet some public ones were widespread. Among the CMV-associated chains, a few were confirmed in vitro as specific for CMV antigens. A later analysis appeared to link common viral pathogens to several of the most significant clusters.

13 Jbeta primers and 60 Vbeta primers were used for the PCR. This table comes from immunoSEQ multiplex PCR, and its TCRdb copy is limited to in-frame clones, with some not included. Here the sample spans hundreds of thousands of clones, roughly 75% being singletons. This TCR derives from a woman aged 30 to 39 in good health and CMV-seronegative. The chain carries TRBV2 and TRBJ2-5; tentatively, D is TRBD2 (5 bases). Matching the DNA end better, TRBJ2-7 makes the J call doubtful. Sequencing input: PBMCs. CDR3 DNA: TGTGCCAGCAGTCCCCCCAAAGAGGGAACCGAGCAGTACTTC. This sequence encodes CASSPPKEGTEQYF.